The 12 T cell receptor beta chains in this list originate from one sample, sequenced in a study of blood T cell repertoires in COVID-19. Repertoires were generated with immunoSEQ multiplex PCR, while TCRdb's copy carries only in-frame clones and drops some. The data show over 200,000 clones, around 90% seen once. Input material: peripheral blood. The receptors stem from a man aged 60-69 years who had recovered from COVID-19.

The table lists this clone with a count of one. This chain links TRBV2 with TRBJ1-5; D remains unclear. The V gene lost 6 bases and the J gene lost 5 bases, with 8 bases spanning the gap. The CDR3 is 12 amino acids. Germline V gene data show CDR1 as SNHLY and CDR2 as FYNNEI. The CDR3 region has the DNA TGTGCCAGCAGCGACATAGATCAGCCCCAGCATTTT. It codes for CASSDIDQPQHF.

The CDR3 nucleotides are TGTGCCACTTCGACAGGGGTTAAGTACGAGCAGTACTTC. Its protein is CATSTGVKYEQYF. This chain connects TRBV24-1 to TRBJ2-7, with 8 nucleotides matching TRBD1. CDR1 and CDR2 from the germline V gene are KGHDR and SFDVKD. The trim removed 10 bases at V and 4 bases at J, leaving 8 bases unmatched. This CDR3 comprises 13 residues.

The chain carries TRBV10-2 and TRBJ2-2; D is unresolved. This CDR3 has 17 residues. The germline V gene has CDR1 WSHSY and CDR2 SAAADI. Trimming pared 3 bases from V and 0 bases from J, leaving 14 bases between. CDR3 residues: CASSDSLKSANTGELFF. The CDR3 region has the DNA TGCGCCAGCAGTGACAGTCTTAAATCCGCGAACACCGGGGAGCTGTTTTTT.

The V and J genes are TRBV18 and TRBJ1-4; a weak D match, TRBD1 (5 bases). The CDR3 contains 15 residues. Trimming took off 5 bases at V and 3 bases at J, with 13 bases between the two ends. Germline V gene lookup returns CDR1 KGHSH and CDR2 LQKENI. The CDR3 region has the DNA TGTGCCAGCTCAGGTCGGACACTTTCTAATGAAAAACTGTTTTTT. This codes for CASSGRTLSNEKLFF.

V is TRBV19 and J is TRBJ1-1, with D possibly matching TRBD1 (5 bases). The CDR3 is made up of 13 amino acids. Germline values: CDR1 LNHDA, CDR2 SQIVND (reference sequence). V lost 5 bases and J 8 bases, leaving 15 bases between the germline ends. CDR3 coding DNA: TGTGCCAGTAGTGTCCTAAAGGGGCCCGAAGCTTTCTTT. Amino acids: CASSVLKGPEAFF.

The table lists this clone with a count of one. CDR3 sequence: CASGPGLAGGPYEQYF. CDR3 nucleotides: TGTGCCAGCGGACCGGGACTAGCGGGGGGGCCTTACGAGCAGTACTTC. The rearrangement links TRBV4-2 to TRBJ2-7; 16 nucleotides match TRBD2. V shed 8 bases and J 4 bases; nucleotides not matched to a gene: 8. The CDR3 totals 16 residues. Looked up from germline, CDR1 is LGHNA and CDR2 is YNFKEQ.

The chain uses TRBV19 and TRBJ2-3; perhaps TRBD1 as D (5 bases). Between the trimmed V and J ends, which lost 7 bases and 0 bases, there was a span of 11 bases. The CDR3 runs 14 residues. Germline CDR1 LNHDA, CDR2 SQIVND (reference sequence). CDR3 nucleotides: TGTGCCAGTACAAGGGGCGGAAGCACAGATACGCAGTATTTT. Translating it yields CASTRGGSTDTQYF.

This clone has only one observation. The V gene is TRBV5-1, the J gene TRBJ1-1; TRBD1 is a possible D gene (6 bases). Germline V gene lookup returns CDR1 SGHRS and CDR2 YFSETQ. CDR3 length equals 16 residues. The V end lost 5 bases, the J end lost 0 bases, and 17 bases lay between the germline ends. The CDR3 is CASSYPTGPVNTEAFF. DNA for the CDR3: TGCGCCAGCAGTTACCCGACAGGACCGGTGAACACTGAAGCTTTCTTT.

The rearrangement links TRBV7-2 to TRBJ2-5; D may be TRBD1 (5 bases). Trimming stripped 3 bases from V and 5 bases from J, with 7 bases between. CDR3 length equals 12 residues. CDR1 is SGHTA, CDR2 FQGNSA, per germline. In DNA, the CDR3 is TGTGCCAGCAGCTTCAACAGGGAGACCCAGTACTTC. Translating it yields CASSFNRETQYF. The full variable domain, rest sourced from reference TRBV7-2 and TRBJ2-5, is GAGVSQSPSNKVTEKGKDVELRCDPISGHTALYWYRQSLGQGLEFLIYFQGNSAPDKSGLPSDRFSAERTGGSVSTLTIQRTQQEDSAVYLCASSFNRETQYFGPGTRLLVL.

This sequence joins TRBV7-9 and TRBJ2-2, with 8 bases lining up with TRBD2. This CDR3 has 14 amino acids. Trimming at V came to 3 bases and at J to 3 bases, leaving 0 bases not matched to a gene. CDR1 SEHNR and CDR2 FQNEAQ come from the germline V gene (reference sequence). CDR3 DNA sequence: TGTGCCAGCAGCTTCGGGGGGGACACCGGGGAGCTGTTTTTT. Protein product: CASSFGGDTGELFF.

The V call is TRBV9, the J call TRBJ1-5; D call uncertain. Germline CDR1 reads SGDLS; CDR2 reads YYNGEE. The ends were cut back, 2 bases at V and 6 bases at J, with 12 bases in the middle. The CDR3 length is 14 residues. The CDR3 nucleotides read TGTGCCAGCAGCGTCGACGGGTCGAGTCAGCCCCAGCATTTT. This sequence encodes CASSVDGSSQPQHF.

V is TRBV2 and J is TRBJ2-1; 9 bases line up with TRBD2. The germline V gene has CDR1 SNHLY and CDR2 FYNNEI. The V and J ends lost 8 bases and 0 bases, in that order; junction bases with no gene match: 8. The CDR3 runs 16 residues. The CDR3 here is CASWKRGASSYNEQFF. Written as DNA, the CDR3 is TGTGCCAGCTGGAAGCGGGGGGCCAGCTCCTACAATGAGCAGTTCTTC.